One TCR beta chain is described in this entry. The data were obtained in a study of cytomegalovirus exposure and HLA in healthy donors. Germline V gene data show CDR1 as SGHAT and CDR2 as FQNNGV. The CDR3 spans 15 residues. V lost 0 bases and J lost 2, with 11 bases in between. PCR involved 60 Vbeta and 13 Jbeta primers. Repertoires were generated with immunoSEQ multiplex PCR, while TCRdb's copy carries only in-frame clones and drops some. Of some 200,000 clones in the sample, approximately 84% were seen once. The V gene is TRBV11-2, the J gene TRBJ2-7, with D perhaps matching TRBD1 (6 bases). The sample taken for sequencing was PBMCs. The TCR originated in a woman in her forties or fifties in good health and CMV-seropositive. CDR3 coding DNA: TGTGCCAGCAGCTTAGATTGGACAGACACCTACGAGCAGTACTTC. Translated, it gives CASSLDWTDTYEQYF.